The rows below give T cell receptor beta chains drawn from one sample of a study of T cell repertoires in cytomegalovirus infection. No cognate antigen is known for these TCRs. MiXCR was run by TCRdb on the reads, yielding one entry per CDR3 protein. Here the sample spans approximately 470,000 distinct CDR3 sequences, about 44% being singletons. The starting material was cultured PBMCs, obtained from culture after CMV antigen stimulation. The receptors come from a human donor in good health (CMV status not recorded). Some clones in this sample may be carry-over from other donors' samples. Each CDR3 is given without its conserved first and last residue. Fields, in order: J gene, CDR3 length, V gene, clone size, CDR3 protein. The size field is filled for only some rows; it gives once, few, many or a size class.

TRBJ1-5 12 TRBV19 few ASSGKAPNQPQH
TRBJ1-5 10 TRBV28 few ASSYTVQPQH
TRBJ2-1 12 TRBV7-1 - ASSINQRSNEQF
TRBJ2-1 13 TRBV5-4 - ATTAWRGAYNEQF
TRBJ2-5 12 TRBV7-8 many ASSYRTSKETQY
TRBJ1-1 13 TRBV7-9 few ASSLGTALNTEAF
TRBJ2-3 13 TRBV5-4 - ASSEAGAPTDTQY
TRBJ1-5 11 TRBV19 - ATRQGGHQPQH
TRBJ2-7 13 TRBV7-2 - ASSLGGLSPYEQY
TRBJ2-5 12 TRBV27 few ASRAGTPWETQY